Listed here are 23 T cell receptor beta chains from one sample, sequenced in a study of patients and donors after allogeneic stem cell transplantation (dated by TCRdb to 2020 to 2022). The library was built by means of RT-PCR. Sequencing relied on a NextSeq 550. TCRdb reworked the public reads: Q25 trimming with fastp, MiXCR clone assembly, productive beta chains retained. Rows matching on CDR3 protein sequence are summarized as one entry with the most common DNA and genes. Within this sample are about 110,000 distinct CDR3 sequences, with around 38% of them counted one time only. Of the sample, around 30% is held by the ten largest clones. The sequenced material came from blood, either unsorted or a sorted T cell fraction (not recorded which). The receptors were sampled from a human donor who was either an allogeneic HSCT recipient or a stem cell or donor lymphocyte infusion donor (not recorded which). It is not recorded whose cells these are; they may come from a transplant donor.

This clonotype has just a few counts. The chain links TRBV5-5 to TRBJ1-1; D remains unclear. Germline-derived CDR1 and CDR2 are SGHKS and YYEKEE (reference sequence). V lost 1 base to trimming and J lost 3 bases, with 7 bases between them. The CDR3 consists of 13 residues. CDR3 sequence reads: CASSLTEDTEAFF. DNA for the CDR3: TGTGCCAGCAGCTTGACGGAAGACACTGAAGCTTTCTTT. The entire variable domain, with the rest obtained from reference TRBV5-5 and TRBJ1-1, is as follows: DAGVTQSPTHLIKTRGQQVTLRCSPISGHKSVSWYQQVLGQGPQFIFQYYEKEERGRGNFPDRFSARQFPNYSSELNVNALLLGDSALYLCASSLTEDTEAFFGQGTRLTVV.

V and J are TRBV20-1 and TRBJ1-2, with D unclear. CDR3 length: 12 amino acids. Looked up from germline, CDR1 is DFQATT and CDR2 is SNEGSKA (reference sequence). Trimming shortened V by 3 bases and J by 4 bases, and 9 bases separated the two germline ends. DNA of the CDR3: TGCAGTGCTAGGTACCGGGGCTATGGCTACACCTTC. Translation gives CSARYRGYGYTF.

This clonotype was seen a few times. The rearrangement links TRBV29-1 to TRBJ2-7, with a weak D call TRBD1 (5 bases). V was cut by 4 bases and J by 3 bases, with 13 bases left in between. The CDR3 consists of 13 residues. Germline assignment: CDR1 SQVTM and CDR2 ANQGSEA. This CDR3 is CSVAPQGGYEQYF. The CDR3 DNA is TGCAGCGTTGCGCCGCAGGGTGGCTACGAGCAGTACTTC.

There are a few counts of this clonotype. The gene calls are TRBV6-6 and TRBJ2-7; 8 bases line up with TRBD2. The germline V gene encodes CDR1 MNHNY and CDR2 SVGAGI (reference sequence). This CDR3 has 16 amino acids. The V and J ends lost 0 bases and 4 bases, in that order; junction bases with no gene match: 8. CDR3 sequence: CASSYSPSGRLYEQYF. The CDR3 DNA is TGTGCCAGCAGTTACTCGCCAAGCGGGAGACTTTACGAGCAGTACTTC.

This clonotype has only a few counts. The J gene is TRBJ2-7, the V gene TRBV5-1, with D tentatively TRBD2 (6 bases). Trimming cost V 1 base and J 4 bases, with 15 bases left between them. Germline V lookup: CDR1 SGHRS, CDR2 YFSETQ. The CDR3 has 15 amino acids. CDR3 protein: CASSLYPTRTYEQYF. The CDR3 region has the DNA TGCGCCAGCAGCTTGTATCCGACTAGAACTTACGAGCAGTACTTC.

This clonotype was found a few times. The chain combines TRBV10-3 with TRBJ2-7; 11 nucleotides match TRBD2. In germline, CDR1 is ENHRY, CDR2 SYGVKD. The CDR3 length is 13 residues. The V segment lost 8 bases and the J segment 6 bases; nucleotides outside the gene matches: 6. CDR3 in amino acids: CAIRVAGGGEQYF. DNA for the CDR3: TGTGCCATCCGGGTAGCGGGAGGGGGCGAGCAGTACTTC.

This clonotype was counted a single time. The CDR3 here is CSARAPRLAGYEQYF. CDR3 nucleotides: TGCAGTGCTAGGGCCCCTAGACTAGCTGGCTACGAGCAGTACTTC. The V call is TRBV20-1, the J call TRBJ2-7, with 7 bases lining up with TRBD2. Losses at the gene ends were 3 bases for V and 3 bases for J; bases not matched to a gene: 11. The germline CDR1 and CDR2 sequences are DFQATT and SNEGSKA (reference sequence). The CDR3 consists of 15 residues.

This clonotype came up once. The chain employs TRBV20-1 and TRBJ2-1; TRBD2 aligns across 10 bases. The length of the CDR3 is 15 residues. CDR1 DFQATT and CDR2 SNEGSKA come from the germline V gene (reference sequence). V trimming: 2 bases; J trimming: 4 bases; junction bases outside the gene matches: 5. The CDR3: CSARPGLAVYNEQFF. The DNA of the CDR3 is TGCAGTGCTAGACCCGGACTAGCGGTATACAATGAGCAGTTCTTC.

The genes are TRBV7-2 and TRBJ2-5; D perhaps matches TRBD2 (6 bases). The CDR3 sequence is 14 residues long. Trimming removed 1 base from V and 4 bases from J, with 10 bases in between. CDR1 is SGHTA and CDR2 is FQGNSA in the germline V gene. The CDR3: CASSLGFGGETQYF. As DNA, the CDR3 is TGTGCCAGCAGCTTAGGGTTCGGGGGAGAGACCCAGTACTTC.

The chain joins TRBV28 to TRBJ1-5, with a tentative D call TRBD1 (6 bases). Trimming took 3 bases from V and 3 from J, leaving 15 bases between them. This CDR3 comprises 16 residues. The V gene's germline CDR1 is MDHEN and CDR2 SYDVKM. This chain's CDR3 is CASSFQVGQLNQPQHF. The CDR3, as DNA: TGTGCCAGCAGTTTTCAAGTCGGACAGCTCAATCAGCCCCAGCATTTT.

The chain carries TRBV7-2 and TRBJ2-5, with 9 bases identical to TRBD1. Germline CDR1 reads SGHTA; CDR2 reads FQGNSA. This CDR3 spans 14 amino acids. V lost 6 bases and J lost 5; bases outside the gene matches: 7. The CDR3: CASRGQGSGETQYF. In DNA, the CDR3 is TGTGCCAGCAGGGGACAGGGCAGTGGGGAGACCCAGTACTTC.

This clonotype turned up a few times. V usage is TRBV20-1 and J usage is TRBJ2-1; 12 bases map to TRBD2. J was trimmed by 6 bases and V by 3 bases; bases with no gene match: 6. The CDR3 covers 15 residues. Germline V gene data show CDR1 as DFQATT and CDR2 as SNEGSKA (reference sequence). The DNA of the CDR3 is TGCAGTGCTAGTCGACTAGCGGGAGTTAGCAATGAGCAGTTCTTC. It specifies CSASRLAGVSNEQFF.

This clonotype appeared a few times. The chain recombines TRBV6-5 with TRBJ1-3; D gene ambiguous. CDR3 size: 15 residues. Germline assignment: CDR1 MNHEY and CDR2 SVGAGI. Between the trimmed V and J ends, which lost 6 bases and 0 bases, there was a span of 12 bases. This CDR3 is CASRPAAVSGNTIYF. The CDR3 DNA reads TGTGCCAGCAGACCTGCGGCGGTCTCTGGAAACACCATATATTTT.

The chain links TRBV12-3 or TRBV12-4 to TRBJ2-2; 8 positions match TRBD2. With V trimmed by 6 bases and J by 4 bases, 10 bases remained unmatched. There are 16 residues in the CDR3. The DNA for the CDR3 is TGTGCCAGCAGACTCCCGGGACTAGGGCTCACCGGGGAGCTGTTTTTT. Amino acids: CASRLPGLGLTGELFF.

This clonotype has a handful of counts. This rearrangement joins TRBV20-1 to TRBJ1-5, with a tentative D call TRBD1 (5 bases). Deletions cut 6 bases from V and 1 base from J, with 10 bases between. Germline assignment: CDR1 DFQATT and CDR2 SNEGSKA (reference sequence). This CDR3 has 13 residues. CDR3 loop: CSAKRGSNQPQHF. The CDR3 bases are TGCAGTGCAAAGAGGGGAAGCAATCAGCCCCAGCATTTT.

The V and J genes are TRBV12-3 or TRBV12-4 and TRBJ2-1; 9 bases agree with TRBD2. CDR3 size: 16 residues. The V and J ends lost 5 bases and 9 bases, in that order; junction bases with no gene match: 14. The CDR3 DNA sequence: TGTGCCAGCAGTCACCCGGGACTAGCAAGGTTTGGTGAGCAGTTCTTC. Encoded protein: CASSHPGLARFGEQFF.

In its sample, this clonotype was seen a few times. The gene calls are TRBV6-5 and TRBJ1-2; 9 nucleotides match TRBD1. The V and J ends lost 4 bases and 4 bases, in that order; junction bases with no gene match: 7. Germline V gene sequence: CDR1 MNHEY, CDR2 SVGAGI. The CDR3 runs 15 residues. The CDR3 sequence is CASSFAGTGLYGYTF. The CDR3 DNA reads TGTGCCAGCAGTTTCGCCGGGACAGGGCTCTATGGCTACACCTTC.

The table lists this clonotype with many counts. CDR3 protein: CATSGTRDHIGAFF. The CDR3 region has the DNA TGTGCCACCAGTGGGACCCGGGACCATATAGGAGCTTTCTTT. This chain uses TRBV24-1 with TRBJ1-1; D might be TRBD1 (5 bases). The length of the CDR3 is 14 residues. The V gene's germline CDR1 is KGHDR and CDR2 SFDVKD. Between the trimmed V and J ends, which lost 5 bases and 10 bases, there was a span of 19 bases.

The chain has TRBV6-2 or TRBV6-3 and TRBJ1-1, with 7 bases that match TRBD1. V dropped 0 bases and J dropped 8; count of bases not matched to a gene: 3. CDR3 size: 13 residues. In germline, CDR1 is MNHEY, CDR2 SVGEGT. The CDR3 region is CASSYSHRGEAFF. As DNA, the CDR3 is TGTGCCAGCAGTTACTCACACAGGGGCGAAGCTTTCTTT.

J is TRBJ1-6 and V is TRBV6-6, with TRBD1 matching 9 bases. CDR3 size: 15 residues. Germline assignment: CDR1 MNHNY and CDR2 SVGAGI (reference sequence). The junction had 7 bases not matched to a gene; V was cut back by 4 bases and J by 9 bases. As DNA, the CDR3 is TGTGCCAGCAGTTGGCGGACAGGGGACACTTCACCCCTCCACTTT. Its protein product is CASSWRTGDTSPLHF.

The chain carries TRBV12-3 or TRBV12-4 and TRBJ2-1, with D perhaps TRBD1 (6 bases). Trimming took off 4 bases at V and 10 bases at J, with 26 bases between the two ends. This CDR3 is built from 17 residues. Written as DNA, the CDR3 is TGTGCCAGCAGTTCGATCGTCGGGACACAACCTAAACCCGAGCAGTTCTTC. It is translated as CASSSIVGTQPKPEQFF.

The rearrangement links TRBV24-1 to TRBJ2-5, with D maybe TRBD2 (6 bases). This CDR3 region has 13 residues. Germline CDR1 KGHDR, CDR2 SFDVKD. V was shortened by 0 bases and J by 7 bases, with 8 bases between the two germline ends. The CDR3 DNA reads TGTGCCACCAGTGATTTGCGGGGAGGGACCCAGTACTTC. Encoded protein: CATSDLRGGTQYF.

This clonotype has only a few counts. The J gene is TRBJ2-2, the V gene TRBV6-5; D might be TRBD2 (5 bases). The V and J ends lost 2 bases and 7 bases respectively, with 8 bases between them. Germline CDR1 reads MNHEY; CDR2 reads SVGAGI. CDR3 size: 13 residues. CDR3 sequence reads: CASSYREIGELFF. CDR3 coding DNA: TGTGCCAGCAGTTACCGGGAAATCGGGGAGCTGTTTTTT.